The 3 T cell receptor beta chains below come from one sample, sequenced in a study of blood T cell repertoires in COVID-19. The table came from immunoSEQ multiplex PCR; TCRdb's copy has only in-frame clones and leaves some out. The top ten hold about 1.5% of the sample, which has more than 45,000 clones, 85% to 90% seen once. The sequencing input was peripheral blood. These TCRs come from a man in his fifties or sixties with acute or convalescent COVID-19.

The V gene is TRBV12-3 or TRBV12-4, the J gene TRBJ2-7, with a weak D call TRBD2 (6 bases). The germline V and J ends were trimmed by 6 bases and 4 bases, with 7 bases remaining between them. There are 11 residues in the CDR3. CDR3 sequence: CASRGTYEQYF. The CDR3 DNA is TGTGCCAGCAGGGGGACTTACGAGCAGTACTTC.

The chain combines TRBV4-1 with TRBJ1-5; no firm D call. This CDR3 is built from 15 residues. Trimming removed 4 bases at V and 1 base at J, with 11 bases between. Germline lookup yields CDR1 MGHRA and CDR2 YSYEKL. CDR3 sequence: CASSPREDSNQPQHF. CDR3 in DNA: TGCGCCAGCAGCCCCCGGGAGGACAGCAATCAGCCCCAGCATTTT.

This sequence joins TRBV10-3 and TRBJ2-3; 11 nucleotides line up with TRBD1. The germline gives CDR1 ENHRY, CDR2 SYGVKD. J gave up 2 bases and V 5 bases, and 6 bases lay outside the gene matches. This CDR3 is 16 amino acids long. This CDR3 is CAISSRDRGSTDTQYF. DNA of the CDR3: TGTGCCATCAGTTCCCGGGACAGGGGGTCCACAGATACGCAGTATTTT.